This T cell receptor beta chain was identified in a study of T cells after yellow fever vaccination. Study-wide context: Libraries from low-cell-number fractions were prepared with the SMART-Seq v4 Ultra Low Input RNA kit.

TCRdb passed the 5' RACE reads through MiXCR, listing each CDR3 protein once. The sample has a few hundred thousand distinct CDR3 sequences; 8.7% are singletons. V was clipped by 1 base and J by 9 bases, with 3 bases between them. The CDR3 is 11 residues long. CDR1 SGHDN and CDR2 FVKESK come from the germline V gene. Comments on this clonotype: What it binds is unknown.

Whole-study findings and limits: Although most clonotypes did not, a small share appeared in both CD4 and CD8 compartments.

This specimen was PBMCs, taken on the day of the first yellow fever vaccination. The TCR originated in a man between 18 and 29 years old who received the YFV17D yellow fever vaccine. The rearrangement uses TRBV14 and TRBJ2-2; D is unclear. The CDR3 region is CASSQGRELFF. The CDR3, as DNA: TGTGCCAGCAGCCAAGGGCGGGAGCTGTTTTTT.